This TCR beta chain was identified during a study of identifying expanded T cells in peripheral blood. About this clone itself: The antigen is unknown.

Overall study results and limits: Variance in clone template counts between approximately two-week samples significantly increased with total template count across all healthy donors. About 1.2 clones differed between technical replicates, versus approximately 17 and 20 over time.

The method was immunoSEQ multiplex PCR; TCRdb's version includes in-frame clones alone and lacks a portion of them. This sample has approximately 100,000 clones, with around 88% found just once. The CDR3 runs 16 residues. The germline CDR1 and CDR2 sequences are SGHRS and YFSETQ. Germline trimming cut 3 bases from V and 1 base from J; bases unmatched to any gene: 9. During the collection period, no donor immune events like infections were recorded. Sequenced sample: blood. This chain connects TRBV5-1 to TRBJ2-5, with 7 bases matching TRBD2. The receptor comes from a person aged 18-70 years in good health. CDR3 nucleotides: TGCGCCAGCAGCTCGCAGGGAGCGGGGTTCCAAGAGACCCAGTACTTC. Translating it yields CASSSQGAGFQETQYF.